Listed below are T cell receptor beta chains from one sample, sequenced in a study of T cell responses to AZD1222 COVID-19 vaccine. Only in-frame clones appear in the TCRdb table, and some are missing; sequencing was by immunoSEQ multiplex PCR. Here the sample spans 77,000 or so clones, around 87% being singletons. Specimen: peripheral blood, collected 28 days after the second AZD1222 dose. Every receptor here comes from an adult who received the AZD1222 COVID-19 vaccine. Both conserved end residues are part of each CDR3. The D gene is left open where the match is weak. Rows may omit the clone size; those that give it use once, few, many or a size class.

-	14	TRBJ1-5	TRBV28	-	TGTGCCAGCAGTTTAGTGACCCGGAGGCAGCCCCAGCATTTT	CASSLVTRRQPQHF
once	15	TRBJ1-5	TRBV5-6	-	TGTGCCAGCAGCTTGTACAGTCAGGGCAATCAGCCCCAGCATTTT	CASSLYSQGNQPQHF
-	15	TRBJ2-6	TRBV5-6	-	TGTGCCAGCAGCTTCCTATCCCCGGGACTGGACGTCCTGACTTTC	CASSFLSPGLDVLTF
-	13	TRBJ2-7	TRBV5-1	-	TGCGCCAGCAGCTTGGTTGTGAGGGGCGAGCAGTACTTC	CASSLVVRGEQYF
-	16	TRBJ1-3	TRBV4-2	-	TGTGCCAGCAGCCAAGGAATCTTGAGCTCTGGAAACACCATATATTTT	CASSQGILSSGNTIYF
-	16	TRBJ2-3	TRBV24-1	TRBD1	TGTGCCACCAGTGATTCGGACAGGGTGGGCACAGATACGCAGTATTTT	CATSDSDRVGTDTQYF
-	13	TRBJ2-7	TRBV10-3	TRBD2	TGTGCCATCAGTGTAGCGGGGGGGCCCGAGCAGTACTTC	CAISVAGGPEQYF
-	12	TRBJ1-6	TRBV14	-	TGTGCCAGCAGCCAATATAGACCACCCCTCCACTTT	CASSQYRPPLHF
-	13	TRBJ1-1	TRBV5-1	TRBD1	TGCGCCAGCAGCTTGGTGGACAGGGGGCAAGCTTTCTTT	CASSLVDRGQAFF
-	11	TRBJ1-1	TRBV18	-	TGTGCCAGCTCAGAGGCCGGGGAAGCTTTCTTT	CASSEAGEAFF
-	12	TRBJ2-2	TRBV10-1	-	TGCGCCAGCAGTGAGATGGCCGGGGAGCTGTTTTTT	CASSEMAGELFF
-	16	TRBJ1-6	TRBV15	-	TGTGCCACCAGCAGAGATGCGAGGGTGTATAATTCACCCCTCCACTTT	CATSRDARVYNSPLHF
-	15	TRBJ1-2	TRBV4-2	-	TGTGCCAGCACGCAGAATCGCGGACCTAACTATGGCTACACCTTC	CASTQNRGPNYGYTF
few	11	TRBJ1-5	TRBV10-1	TRBD1	TGCGCCAGCGACAGGGAGGAGCCCCAGCATTTT	CASDREEPQHF
-	12	TRBJ2-7	TRBV9	-	TGTGCCAGCAGCTTAAACCCAAACGAGCAGTACTTC	CASSLNPNEQYF
-	14	TRBJ1-3	TRBV2	-	TGTGCCAGCAGCGGTAGTAAGGGTGGAAACACCATATATTTT	CASSGSKGGNTIYF
once	13	TRBJ1-2	TRBV19	TRBD1	TGTGCCAGTAGTGCGGACAGGAACTATGGCTACACCTTC	CASSADRNYGYTF
-	15	TRBJ2-1	TRBV19	TRBD1	TGTGCCAGTAGTATACGGGGACAGGGTCCCAATGAGCAGTTCTTC	CASSIRGQGPNEQFF
-	14	TRBJ2-7	TRBV5-4	-	TGTGCCAGCAGCTTTGACAGCGTAACAGGGGAGCAGTACTTC	CASSFDSVTGEQYF
-	11	TRBJ1-1	TRBV20-1	-	TGCAGTGCTAGGATGCGGCATGAAGCTTTCTTT	CSARMRHEAFF
-	17	TRBJ2-3	TRBV5-6	TRBD2	TGTGCCAGCAGCTTGGTTACCCTAGCGGGGGGGCATGGTACGCAGTATTTT	CASSLVTLAGGHGTQYF
once	14	TRBJ1-6	TRBV11-3	-	TGTGCCAGCAGCTTAGGAGGGGTTGAGTCACCCCTCCACTTT	CASSLGGVESPLHF
-	16	TRBJ1-2	TRBV7-8	-	TGTGCCAGCAGCTTAGTCCCAGACAATACTAACTATGGCTACACCTTC	CASSLVPDNTNYGYTF
-	13	TRBJ1-5	TRBV30	TRBD1	TGTGCCGCCGGGACAGATAGCAATCAGCCCCAGCATTTT	CAAGTDSNQPQHF
once	13	TRBJ2-1	TRBV5-4	TRBD2	TGTGCCAGCAGTCCTCGGGGGGGTCGTGAGCAGTTCTTC	CASSPRGGREQFF
-	15	TRBJ1-5	TRBV5-6	-	TGTGCCAGCAGCTTGCGGGGAAGTAGCAATCAGCCCCAGCATTTT	CASSLRGSSNQPQHF
-	15	TRBJ1-3	TRBV5-8	-	TGTGCCAGCAGCTTGGGATCACTGGCAGGAAACACCATATATTTT	CASSLGSLAGNTIYF
-	15	TRBJ2-7	TRBV5-1	TRBD1	TGCGCCAGCAGCATCGGACAGGGGGGGTTCTACGAGCAGTACTTC	CASSIGQGGFYEQYF
-	15	TRBJ2-3	TRBV7-8	TRBD1	TGTGCCAGCAGCTTAGATGGGACAGGGGCAGATACGCAGTATTTT	CASSLDGTGADTQYF
-	14	TRBJ2-3	TRBV5-4	-	TGTGCCAGCAGCCTAGGGGGAACGGGGGATACGCAGTATTTT	CASSLGGTGDTQYF
-	15	TRBJ2-7	TRBV9	TRBD2	TGTGCCAGCAGCCCGGGCGGGGGGACAAACTACGAGCAGTACTTC	CASSPGGGTNYEQYF